The source of this T cell receptor (beta chain) is a study of tumor-infiltrating lymphocytes in primary liver carcinoma. Study-wide context: Stage T1-T3 N0M0 and a size of 4.2 to 10 cm characterized the tumors. Yields of productive TCRbeta reads ranged from roughly 3.5 to 7.5 million per sample and were similar across tissue types.

Unsorted whole blood yielded blood RNA, and germline DNA was extracted as well. Preoperatively, around 3.6 milliliters of peripheral blood were collected. In this sample, this clonotype turned up many times. Total RNA (approximately 0.5 ug) served as template for TCR beta cDNA synthesis primed by a constant-region primer. A slightly modified ARM-PCR protocol with three nested multiplex PCR rounds produced these TCR beta libraries. TCRdb analysed the multiplex PCR reads with MiXCR anew, one entry per CDR3 protein. Found here are approximately 300,000 distinct CDR3 sequences, approximately 60% of them singletons; the top ten hold about 8.4%. This TCR derives from a man in his forties or fifties with primary liver carcinoma and hepatitis B virus infection. The sample was peripheral blood.

The CDR3 bases are TGTGCCAGCAGTTTGATGGCGGGGGCCCATAGTGAGCAGTTCTTC. This gives the protein CASSLMAGAHSEQFF. V and J are TRBV12-3 or TRBV12-4 and TRBJ2-1; a weak D match, TRBD2 (7 bases). CDR3 length: 15 amino acids. Trimming cost V 3 bases and J 9 bases, with 18 bases left between them.